Below are 20 T cell receptor beta chains sequenced from a single sample in a study of T cells after posttransplantation cyclophosphamide. The method was immunoSEQ multiplex PCR; TCRdb's version includes in-frame clones alone and lacks a portion of them. The sample yields about 30,000 clones, without any singletons. The specimen was PBMCs. These receptors all stem from a woman aged 60-70 years in good health, CMV-negative, and a related stem cell transplant donor.

This clone was seen more than once but under ten times. V is TRBV11-1 and J is TRBJ2-2, with TRBD1 identical over 7 bases. This CDR3 contains 13 residues. Germline assignment: CDR1 SGHAT and CDR2 FQDESV (reference sequence). Losses at the gene ends were 6 bases for V and 5 bases for J; bases not matched to a gene: 3. The CDR3 sequence: CASRYRGTGELFF. CDR3 nucleotides: TGTGCCAGCAGATACAGGGGAACCGGGGAGCTGTTTTTT.

This clone was counted many times. The chain combines TRBV11-3 with TRBJ2-5; 13 bases are a match to TRBD2. The CDR3 consists of 16 residues. Germline assignment: CDR1 SGHNT and CDR2 YENEEA. V gave up 5 bases and J gave up 5 bases; unmatched junction bases: 8. The CDR3: CASSQGLAGSVETQYF. The CDR3, as DNA: TGTGCCAGCAGCCAGGGACTAGCGGGATCGGTGGAGACCCAGTACTTC.

A few counts support this clone. V usage is TRBV7-3 and J usage is TRBJ2-2; a weak D match, TRBD2 (7 bases). The V end was cut by 2 bases, the J end by 7 bases, with 17 bases between. The CDR3 is made up of 16 amino acids. Germline loops: CDR1 SGHTA, CDR2 FQGTGA. The chain's CDR3 is CASSLAGAPRGGELFF. In DNA form, the CDR3 reads TGTGCCAGCAGCTTAGCGGGGGCCCCTAGGGGCGGGGAGCTGTTTTTT. Combining the CDR3 with reference TRBV7-3 and TRBJ2-2 gives the whole variable domain GAGVSQTPSNKVTEKGKYVELRCDPISGHTALYWYRQSLGQGPEFLIYFQGTGAADDSGLPNDRFFAVRPEGSVSTLKIQRTERGDSAVYLCASSLAGAPRGGELFFGEGSRLTVL.

This clone was found many times. The V gene is TRBV18, the J gene TRBJ2-7; perhaps D is TRBD1 or TRBD2 (5 bases each). The germline V gene has CDR1 KGHSH and CDR2 LQKENI. Trimming left V 3 bases short and J 7 bases short, with 10 bases between. The CDR3 totals 12 residues. Written as DNA, the CDR3 is TGTGCCAGCTCACCCCTAGGGGAGGAGCAGTACTTC. Translation: CASSPLGEEQYF. The full variable domain, rest sourced from reference TRBV18 and TRBJ2-7, is NAGVMQNPRHLVRRRGQEARLRCSPMKGHSHVYWYRQLPEEGLKFMVYLQKENIIDESGMPKERFSAEFPKEGPSILRIQQVVRGDSAAYFCASSPLGEEQYFGPGTRLTVT.

This clone was picked up many times. The V call is TRBV28, the J call TRBJ1-2; D is perhaps TRBD1 (5 bases). Germline V gene data show CDR1 as MDHEN and CDR2 as SYDVKM. The V gene lost 2 bases and the J gene lost 3 bases, with 13 bases spanning the gap. CDR3 length: 15 residues. Here the CDR3 DNA reads TGTGCCAGCAGTTTAATTGTGAGGACACACTATGGCTACACCTTC. Translation gives CASSLIVRTHYGYTF.

The chain couples TRBV4-1 to TRBJ2-5, with D tentatively TRBD2 (5 bases). The ends were cut back, 4 bases at V and 5 bases at J, with 14 bases in the middle. The CDR3 is 14 amino acids. CDR1 MGHRA and CDR2 YSYEKL come from the germline V gene. CDR3: CASSLTPIAETQYF. CDR3 bases: TGCGCCAGCAGCCTCACCCCAATAGCGGAGACCCAGTACTTC.

This clone came up many times. V and J are TRBV27 and TRBJ2-7; 7 bases are shared with TRBD1. CDR3 length equals 18 residues. Trimming cost V 6 bases and J 0 bases; bases outside gene matches: 17. Germline V gene data show CDR1 as MNHEY and CDR2 as SMNVEV (reference sequence). CDR3 DNA: TGTGCCAGCAGCCGAGGGTCTGCCGGACAGGTTAGCTCCTACGAGCAGTACTTC. Translated: CASSRGSAGQVSSYEQYF.

This clone was recorded at least ten times. The V gene is TRBV18, the J gene TRBJ2-7; 8 bases match TRBD1. V lost 3 bases, J lost 7 bases, and 8 bases stayed unmatched. The length of the CDR3 is 14 residues. Germline CDR1 reads KGHSH; CDR2 reads LQKENI. DNA of the CDR3: TGTGCCAGCTCACCCGTTACAGGGGGAGGAGAGCAGTACTTC. Translation gives CASSPVTGGGEQYF. Using reference TRBV18 and TRBJ2-7 for the parts outside the CDR3, the full variable domain is NAGVMQNPRHLVRRRGQEARLRCSPMKGHSHVYWYRQLPEEGLKFMVYLQKENIIDESGMPKERFSAEFPKEGPSILRIQQVVRGDSAAYFCASSPVTGGGEQYFGPGTRLTVT.

Many counts were recorded for this clone. The chain uses TRBV18 and TRBJ2-7, with 10 bases that match TRBD1. The length of the CDR3 is 12 residues. V dropped 8 bases and J dropped 6; count of bases not matched to a gene: 4. Germline V gives CDR1 KGHSH, CDR2 LQKENI. The DNA for the CDR3 is TGTGCCAGCCGCGACAGGGGGCCCGAGCAGTACTTC. Translation gives CASRDRGPEQYF.

Only a few counts were recorded for this clone. This chain connects TRBV30 to TRBJ2-1; 10 bases line up with TRBD1. The CDR3 extends over 14 amino acids. CDR1 GTSNPN and CDR2 SVGIG come from the germline V gene (reference sequence). With 3 bases clipped from V and 10 bases from J, the junction kept 9 bases outside the gene matches. In DNA form, the CDR3 reads TGTGCCTGGAGCCGGGACAGGGGAGGGAGGGAGCAGTTCTTC. This gives the protein CAWSRDRGGREQFF. Filled out from reference TRBV30 and TRBJ2-1, the complete variable domain reads SQTIHQWPATLVQPVGSPLSLECTVEGTSNPNLYWYRQAAGRGLQLLFYSVGIGQISSEVPQNLSASRPQDRQFILSSKKLLLSDSGFYLCAWSRDRGGREQFFGPGTRLTVL.

Many counts were recorded for this clone. The chain joins TRBV10-3 to TRBJ2-7, with TRBD1 identical over 9 bases. Germline CDR1 and CDR2: ENHRY and SYGVKD. The trim removed 9 bases at V and 5 bases at J, leaving 11 bases unmatched. The CDR3 extends over 14 amino acids. In DNA, the CDR3 is TGTGCCATAAGCCCGGGACAGGGTATCCACGAGCAGTACTTC. Amino acids: CAISPGQGIHEQYF.

This clone was detected many times. V usage is TRBV18 and J usage is TRBJ1-1; 8 nucleotides line up with TRBD1. In germline, CDR1 is KGHSH, CDR2 LQKENI. The CDR3 length is 16 residues. With V trimmed by 2 bases and J by 6 bases, 11 bases remained unmatched. The CDR3 spells CASSPIRQGIESEAFF. The CDR3 coding sequence is TGTGCCAGCTCACCAATCCGACAGGGGATCGAATCTGAAGCTTTCTTT.

The V and J genes are TRBV28 and TRBJ1-2; 7 nucleotides align to TRBD1. J was trimmed by 0 bases and V by 1 base; bases with no gene match: 8. There are 17 residues in the CDR3. In germline, CDR1 is MDHEN, CDR2 SYDVKM. CDR3 nucleotides: TGTGCCAGCAGTTTATCCCCCCGGGACAGAACTAACTATGGCTACACCTTC. This codes for CASSLSPRDRTNYGYTF.

This clone showed up just a few times. The chain recombines TRBV12-3 or TRBV12-4 with TRBJ2-5; TRBD2 matches 10 bases. CDR3 length: 14 amino acids. The J segment lost 5 bases and the V segment lost 4 bases, leaving 4 bases of the junction unmatched. The CDR3 loop reads CASSSSGSRETQYF. The CDR3 nucleotides are TGTGCCAGCAGTTCTAGCGGGAGTAGGGAGACCCAGTACTTC.

This clone was recorded at least ten times. The chain uses TRBV6-5 and TRBJ1-5; D remains ambiguous. The CDR3 spans 13 residues. The V end lost 4 bases, the J end lost 6 bases, and 10 bases lay between the germline ends. Germline values: CDR1 MNHEY, CDR2 SVGAGI. This CDR3 reads CASSLVEGQPQHF. The CDR3 DNA is TGTGCCAGCAGTTTAGTCGAGGGTCAGCCCCAGCATTTT.

The chain has TRBV11-1 and TRBJ2-3; weak D call: TRBD2 (7 bases). The CDR3 spans 14 residues. Deletions cut 3 bases from V and 5 bases from J, with 12 bases between. Germline CDR1 and CDR2: SGHAT and FQDESV (reference sequence). The CDR3 region is CASSLGGQGDTQYF. The CDR3 DNA follows: TGTGCCAGCAGCTTGGGGGGGCAGGGAGATACGCAGTATTTT.

Many counts were recorded for this clone. The gene calls are TRBV18 and TRBJ1-5; no definite D call. Germline V gene data show CDR1 as KGHSH and CDR2 as LQKENI. The ends were cut back, 4 bases at V and 6 bases at J, with 19 bases in the middle. The CDR3 runs to 16 residues. The CDR3 DNA follows: TGTGCCAGCTCACTACGTGCCGGGGATCGAAGTCAGCCCCAGCATTTT. It specifies CASSLRAGDRSQPQHF.

At least ten counts were recorded for this clone. The rearrangement uses TRBV24-1 and TRBJ2-3; 8 bases agree with TRBD1. CDR1 KGHDR and CDR2 SFDVKD come from the germline V gene. The junction had 9 bases not matched to a gene; V was cut back by 4 bases and J by 4 bases. CDR3 length equals 16 residues. In DNA form, the CDR3 reads TGTGCCACCAGTGAGCCCAGGGGGCACCAAGCAGATACGCAGTATTTT. Its translation is CATSEPRGHQADTQYF.

Ten or more counts support this clone. This sequence joins TRBV19 and TRBJ1-5, with D unresolved. This CDR3 has 13 residues. The germline V gene encodes CDR1 LNHDA and CDR2 SQIVND (reference sequence). V was pared by 0 bases and J by 10 bases, with 10 bases between. The CDR3: CASSIDLSPPQHF. The CDR3, as DNA: TGTGCCAGTAGTATAGATCTATCGCCCCCCCAGCATTTT. Supplemented by reference TRBV19 and TRBJ1-5, the full variable domain reads DGGITQSPKYLFRKEGQNVTLSCEQNLNHDAMYWYRQDPGQGLRLIYYSQIVNDFQKGDIAEGYSVSREKKESFPLTVTSAQKNPTAFYLCASSIDLSPPQHFGDGTRLSIL.

This chain connects TRBV7-9 to TRBJ2-3; TRBD1 agrees at 7 bases. V gave up 7 bases and J gave up 0 bases; unmatched junction bases: 1. Germline-derived CDR1 and CDR2 are SEHNR and FQNEAQ (reference sequence). The CDR3 sequence is 13 residues long. The CDR3 region has the DNA TGTGCCAGCAACAGGGGTAGCACAGATACGCAGTATTTT. Translation: CASNRGSTDTQYF.